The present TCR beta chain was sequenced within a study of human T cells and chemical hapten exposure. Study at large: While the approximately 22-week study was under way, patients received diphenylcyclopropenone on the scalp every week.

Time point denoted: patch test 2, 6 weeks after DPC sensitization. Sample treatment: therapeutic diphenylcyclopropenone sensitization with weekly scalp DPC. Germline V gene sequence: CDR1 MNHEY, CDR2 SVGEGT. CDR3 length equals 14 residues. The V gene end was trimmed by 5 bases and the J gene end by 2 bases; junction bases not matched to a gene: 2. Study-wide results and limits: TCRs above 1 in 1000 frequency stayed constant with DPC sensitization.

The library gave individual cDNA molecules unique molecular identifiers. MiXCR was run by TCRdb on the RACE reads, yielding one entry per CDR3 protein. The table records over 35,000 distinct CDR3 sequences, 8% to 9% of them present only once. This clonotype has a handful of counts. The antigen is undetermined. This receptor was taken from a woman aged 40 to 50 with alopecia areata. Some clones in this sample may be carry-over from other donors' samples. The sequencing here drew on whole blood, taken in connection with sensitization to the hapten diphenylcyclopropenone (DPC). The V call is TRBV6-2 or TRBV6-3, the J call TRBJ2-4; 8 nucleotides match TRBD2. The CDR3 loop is CASSAGGTKNIQYF. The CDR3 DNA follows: TGTGCCAGCAGTGCGGGGGGCACCAAAAACATTCAGTACTTC.